One and the same sample provided the 26 T cell receptor beta chains below, sequenced in a study of shared clonotypes between healthy human individuals. Profiled with immunoSEQ multiplex PCR; TCRdb holds only in-frame clones, not every one. The profile shows about 2.3 million clones, roughly 92% of them singletons. Sequenced: naive CD4+ T cells from PBMCs. Indicated subset: CD45RA+ positively selected. The receptors come from a man younger than 35 in good health. Some clones in this sample may be carry-over from other donors' samples.

This chain connects TRBV28 to TRBJ2-3, with 10 bases aligning to TRBD2. Germline assignment: CDR1 MDHEN and CDR2 SYDVKM. The CDR3 is 16 residues long. Losses at the gene ends were 5 bases for V and 2 bases for J; bases not matched to a gene: 7. This chain's CDR3 is CASSNALAGATDTQYF. CDR3 nucleotide sequence: TGTGCCAGCAGTAACGCCCTAGCGGGAGCCACAGATACGCAGTATTTT.

The chain couples TRBV28 to TRBJ2-7; TRBD2 matches at 7 bases. CDR3 length: 17 amino acids. Germline V gene sequence: CDR1 MDHEN, CDR2 SYDVKM. V lost 4 bases to trimming and J lost 5 bases; unmatched junction nucleotides: 17. Here the CDR3 reads CASSYPLRLATNHEQYF. The CDR3 region has the DNA TGTGCCAGCAGTTACCCTCTAAGACTAGCCACAAACCACGAGCAGTACTTC.

V is TRBV7-2 and J is TRBJ2-7; D is possibly TRBD1 (6 bases). The V gene lost 6 bases and the J gene lost 3 bases, with 18 bases spanning the gap. From germline, CDR1 is SGHTA and CDR2 FQGNSA. The CDR3 covers 15 residues. CDR3 sequence (DNA): TGTGCCAGCAGGATGCAGGGGTCCCCTTTCTACGAGCAGTACTTC. Translating gives CASRMQGSPFYEQYF.

This clone was seen just once. This chain's CDR3 is CASSPRGGIQETQYF. The CDR3 DNA sequence: TGCGCCAGCAGCCCCAGGGGGGGCATCCAAGAGACCCAGTACTTC. This chain connects TRBV5-1 to TRBJ2-5; TRBD1 or TRBD2 may be the D gene (7 bases each). This CDR3 comprises 15 residues. CDR1 SGHRS and CDR2 YFSETQ come from the germline V gene. Trimming removed 4 bases from V and 1 base from J, with 14 bases in between.

The rearrangement uses TRBV4-3 and TRBJ1-4, with a weak D call TRBD1 (5 bases). Trimming left V 3 bases short and J 5 bases short, with 16 bases between. Germline loops: CDR1 LGHNA, CDR2 YSLEER. The CDR3 is made up of 16 amino acids. The CDR3 DNA follows: TGCGCCAGCAGCCAGGGGAGGAGGGGAGAGAATGAAAAACTGTTTTTT. This encodes CASSQGRRGENEKLFF.

J is TRBJ1-3 and V is TRBV30; tentatively, D is TRBD1 (5 bases). V was shortened by 4 bases and J by 3 bases, with 16 bases between the two germline ends. This CDR3 region has 15 residues. Germline lookup yields CDR1 GTSNPN and CDR2 SVGIG (reference sequence). The CDR3 protein is CAWNRQLVLGNTIYF. The CDR3, as DNA: TGTGCCTGGAACAGACAGCTAGTTCTTGGAAACACCATATATTTT.

This chain links TRBV9 with TRBJ2-7; D remains ambiguous. The CDR3 runs 15 residues. Trimming cost V 0 bases and J 7 bases, with 17 bases left between them. Germline loops: CDR1 SGDLS, CDR2 YYNGEE. The CDR3 nucleotides read TGTGCCAGCAGCGTAGAAGGGCTCAGTTCGGGTGAGCAGTACTTC. Amino acid sequence: CASSVEGLSSGEQYF.

As to this clone: In the same sample, other DNA sequences code for this CDR3. This CDR3 is CASSSRGTGELFF. CDR3 in DNA: TGTGCCAGCAGCTCCAGGGGCACCGGGGAGCTGTTTTTT. The chain carries TRBV7-3 and TRBJ2-2, with a possible D match to TRBD1 (6 bases). This CDR3 region has 13 residues. The germline gives CDR1 SGHTA, CDR2 FQGTGA. V lost 4 bases and J lost 4, with 7 bases in between. The full variable domain, rest sourced from reference TRBV7-3 and TRBJ2-2, is GAGVSQTPSNKVTEKGKYVELRCDPISGHTALYWYRQSLGQGPEFLIYFQGTGAADDSGLPNDRFFAVRPEGSVSTLKIQRTERGDSAVYLCASSSRGTGELFFGEGSRLTVL.

This clone showed up just once. The rearrangement uses TRBV6-6 and TRBJ2-2; TRBD2 might be the D (7 bases). The germline V gene encodes CDR1 MNHNY and CDR2 SVGAGI (reference sequence). The CDR3 has 15 amino acids. The V and J ends lost 7 bases and 1 base respectively, with 13 bases between them. CDR3: CASTRGGVNTGELFF. The CDR3 DNA is TGTGCCAGCACTCGAGGGGGGGTGAACACCGGGGAGCTGTTTTTT.

The V call is TRBV5-1, the J call TRBJ2-7; D remains ambiguous. Germline-derived CDR1 and CDR2 are SGHRS and YFSETQ. Trimming removed 0 bases from V and 4 bases from J, with 14 bases in between. The CDR3 sequence is 15 residues long. CDR3 protein: CASSLGMAEPYEQYF. The CDR3 bases are TGCGCCAGCAGCTTGGGGATGGCGGAGCCATACGAGCAGTACTTC.

This CDR3 is CASRDRVNQPQHF. CDR3 coding DNA: TGTGCCAGCCGAGACAGGGTCAATCAGCCCCAGCATTTT. The chain couples TRBV6-6 to TRBJ1-5; 7 bases map to TRBD1. From germline, CDR1 is MNHNY and CDR2 SVGAGI (reference sequence). CDR3 length equals 13 residues. Trimming cost V 8 bases and J 3 bases; bases outside gene matches: 4.

The CDR3: CAWNQGFGNTIYF. The CDR3 bases are TGTGCCTGGAATCAGGGATTTGGAAACACCATATATTTT. The chain is built from TRBV30 and TRBJ1-3; TRBD1 might be the D (5 bases). The V end lost 4 bases, the J end lost 3 bases, and 10 bases lay between the germline ends. Germline V lookup: CDR1 GTSNPN, CDR2 SVGIG (reference sequence). The CDR3 sequence is 13 residues long.

Worth noting for this clone: Other DNA sequences from this sample encode an identical CDR3 as well. The genes are TRBV29-1 and TRBJ2-7; no firm D call. Per germline, CDR1 SQVTM and CDR2 ANQGSEA. V gave up 4 bases and J gave up 3 bases, with 10 bases separating them. This CDR3 region has 12 residues. In DNA form, the CDR3 reads TGCAGCGTTGGCCTTGGTAGCTACGAGCAGTACTTC. It codes for CSVGLGSYEQYF.

This clone is a singleton in its sample. The genes are TRBV5-1 and TRBJ2-1; 13 nucleotides agree with TRBD2. Germline V gene data show CDR1 as SGHRS and CDR2 as YFSETQ. The CDR3 is made up of 16 amino acids. V shed 4 bases and J 10 bases; nucleotides not matched to a gene: 11. The CDR3 loop is CASSPELAGGPQEQFF. CDR3 nucleotide sequence: TGCGCCAGCAGCCCGGAACTAGCGGGAGGGCCACAGGAGCAGTTCTTC.

The chain has TRBV4-1 and TRBJ2-1; D unclear. This CDR3 is built from 17 residues. CDR1 and CDR2 from the germline V gene are MGHRA and YSYEKL. Trimming took 0 bases from V and 8 from J, leaving 20 bases between them. DNA of the CDR3: TGCGCCAGCAGCCAAGATCCCGGACCCGCCCCCCAGGATGAGCAGTTCTTC. It is translated as CASSQDPGPAPQDEQFF.

This chain uses TRBV6-1 with TRBJ1-2; TRBD1 is a possible D gene (5 bases). The CDR3 covers 14 residues. Germline V gene data show CDR1 as MNHNS and CDR2 as SASEGT. Trimming took off 4 bases at V and 5 bases at J, with 14 bases between the two ends. The CDR3: CASSVHQGTYGYTF. CDR3 nucleotide sequence: TGTGCCAGCAGTGTCCACCAGGGAACTTATGGCTACACCTTC.

The V gene is TRBV30, the J gene TRBJ1-5, with a possible D match to TRBD1 (6 bases). With 7 bases removed from V and 5 bases from J, the gap between germline ends came to 18 bases. Germline CDR1 reads GTSNPN; CDR2 reads SVGIG (reference sequence). CDR3 length: 14 residues. The CDR3 region is CALQAQGTHQPQHF. CDR3 nucleotides: TGTGCCTTACAGGCTCAGGGGACCCATCAGCCCCAGCATTTT.

In this sample, this clone turned up once. This specimen includes other DNA sequences encoding the same CDR3. V and J are TRBV6-5 and TRBJ1-2, with unresolved D. The CDR3 has 12 amino acids. The germline V gene has CDR1 MNHEY and CDR2 SVGAGI. V was cut by 6 bases and J by 4 bases, with 9 bases left in between. In nucleotides, the CDR3 is TGTGCCAGCAGCGAGGGCTCCTATGGCTACACCTTC. It encodes CASSEGSYGYTF.

The chain links TRBV7-3 to TRBJ2-1, with 8 nucleotides matching TRBD2. From germline, CDR1 is SGHTA and CDR2 FQGTGA. The CDR3 consists of 17 residues. V trimming: 5 bases; J trimming: 0 bases; junction bases outside the gene matches: 9. In DNA, the CDR3 is TGTGCCAGCAGCCCCGGGGGGGCGGGGAGCTCCTACAATGAGCAGTTCTTC. This gives the protein CASSPGGAGSSYNEQFF.

The rearrangement joins TRBV6-6 to TRBJ2-3; 12 nucleotides line up with TRBD2. The length of the CDR3 is 15 residues. Trimming took 6 bases from V and 4 from J; bases not matched to a gene: 5. CDR1 and CDR2 from the germline V gene are MNHNY and SVGAGI (reference sequence). CDR3 region: CASRLAGGLADTQYF. CDR3 nucleotides: TGTGCCAGCAGGCTAGCGGGAGGGTTGGCAGATACGCAGTATTTT.

The chain has TRBV18 and TRBJ2-7; 7 nucleotides agree with TRBD2. CDR1 is KGHSH, CDR2 LQKENI, per germline. The V gene end was trimmed by 0 bases and the J gene end by 2 bases; junction bases not matched to a gene: 16. This CDR3 region has 19 residues. The CDR3 coding sequence is TGTGCCAGCTCACCACCACTTGGGGAACGGGTAGCGGGTGCCTACGAGCAGTACTTC. It is translated as CASSPPLGERVAGAYEQYF.

V gene TRBV19 combines with J gene TRBJ1-5; weak D call: TRBD1 (6 bases). The CDR3 has 16 residues. Trimming removed 3 bases at V and 4 bases at J, with 16 bases between. The germline gives CDR1 LNHDA, CDR2 SQIVND (reference sequence). CDR3 coding DNA: TGTGCCAGTAGTATGACGTGGGACAAGGGTAATCAGCCCCAGCATTTT. It is translated as CASSMTWDKGNQPQHF.

The chain links TRBV5-6 to TRBJ2-7, with 8 bases matching TRBD1. Germline V gene lookup returns CDR1 SGHDT and CDR2 YYEEEE. CDR3 length equals 14 residues. Trimming took 2 bases from V and 3 from J; bases not matched to a gene: 4. CDR3 DNA sequence: TGTGCCAGCAGCTTAGGGACAGGACGCTACGAGCAGTACTTC. Protein: CASSLGTGRYEQYF.

This clone has a single count. V gene TRBV4-1 combines with J gene TRBJ1-2; D is unclear. Germline V gives CDR1 MGHRA, CDR2 YSYEKL. V was pared by 2 bases and J by 8 bases, with 15 bases between. The CDR3 consists of 14 residues. Here the CDR3 reads CASSQPGRVRGYTF. CDR3 coding DNA: TGCGCCAGCAGCCAACCCGGGAGGGTGAGGGGCTACACCTTC.

The rearrangement joins TRBV9 to TRBJ1-4; possibly TRBD1 for D (6 bases). Germline lookup yields CDR1 SGDLS and CDR2 YYNGEE. This CDR3 is 15 amino acids long. Trimming cost V 3 bases and J 3 bases, with 12 bases left between them. CDR3: CASSGQGSPNEKLFF. The CDR3 nucleotides are TGTGCCAGCAGCGGCCAGGGGTCCCCTAATGAAAAACTGTTTTTT.

This chain links TRBV28 with TRBJ2-1; D remains ambiguous. The CDR3 totals 16 residues. CDR1 MDHEN and CDR2 SYDVKM come from the germline V gene. V lost 2 bases to trimming and J lost 7 bases, with 18 bases between them. CDR3 DNA sequence: TGTGCCAGCAGTTTACTTAGGCTGGCCTTGGGTAATGAGCAGTTCTTC. Translated, it gives CASSLLRLALGNEQFF.